These T cell receptor beta chains were read from a single sample in a study of early T cells in non-severe SARS-CoV-2 infection. TCRdb analysed the 5' RACE reads with MiXCR anew, one entry per CDR3 protein. The table records 100,000 to 130,000 distinct CDR3 sequences, 9.5% to 13% of them present only once. The sample was whole blood. These receptors were collected from an adult who was a healthcare worker with PCR-confirmed SARS-CoV-2 infection or an uninfected control (not recorded which). The CDR3 runs from the conserved cysteine through the conserved F or W. Each record gives: J gene, V gene, D gene, clone size, CDR3 DNA, CDR3 protein. A D gene is named only where the DNA matches it firmly. Clone size is given for some rows only: seen once, a few or many times, or a class if the clone is expanded.

TRBJ2-7	TRBV27	-	-	TGTGCCAGCAGTTTAGGAGGGCCCCTCCACGAGCAGTACTTC	CASSLGGPLHEQYF
TRBJ2-5	TRBV4-2	TRBD1	few	TGTGCCAGCAGACGGACAGGGCAAGAGACCCAGTACTTC	CASRRTGQETQYF
TRBJ2-2	TRBV7-6	-	many	TGTGCCAGCAGCTTAATCCCCGGGGGAGCGAACACCGGGGAGCTGTTTTTT	CASSLIPGGANTGELFF
TRBJ2-7	TRBV11-2	-	-	TGTGCCAGCAGCTTAGGTTGGTTGGCAACCACAGCCCCCTACGAGCAGTACTTC	CASSLGWLATTAPYEQYF
TRBJ2-3	TRBV24-1	TRBD1	few	TGTGCCACCAGTGATATCGGGACAGACCGATCAGATACGCAGTATTTT	CATSDIGTDRSDTQYF
TRBJ2-2	TRBV29-1	TRBD2	-	TGCAGCGCCAGACTAGCGGGGGGGCACACCGGGGAGCTGTTTTTT	CSARLAGGHTGELFF
TRBJ2-2	TRBV2	TRBD1	many	TGTGCCAGCAGTGAAGAAGACAGGGGCTATACCGGGGAGCTGTTTTTT	CASSEEDRGYTGELFF
TRBJ2-7	TRBV6-6	-	few	TGTGCCAGCTTTCCCCAAAACATCGCAGCTTCCTACGAGCAGTACTTC	CASFPQNIAASYEQYF
TRBJ2-5	TRBV4-1	-	-	TGCGCCAGCAGCCAGGAGAACAGCATAGAGACCCAGTACTTC	CASSQENSIETQYF
TRBJ2-6	TRBV20-1	TRBD1	-	TGCAGTGCTAGAGATCATCGGACAGGGCGTGGGGCCAACGTCCTGACTTTC	CSARDHRTGRGANVLTF
TRBJ2-1	TRBV15	-	-	TGTGCCACCAGCAGGGACTACAATGAGCAGTTCTTC	CATSRDYNEQFF
TRBJ1-5	TRBV19	-	few	TGTGCCAGTAGTATACAGGGTATGGGCAATCAGCCCCAGCATTTT	CASSIQGMGNQPQHF
TRBJ2-5	TRBV20-1	TRBD2	-	TGCAGTGCTAGACCCCCTAGCGGAAACCAAGAGACCCAGTACTTC	CSARPPSGNQETQYF
TRBJ2-7	TRBV7-9	-	-	TGTGCCAGCAGCTCCTCCCGGTGGCGCTCCTACGAGCAGTACTTC	CASSSSRWRSYEQYF
TRBJ2-1	TRBV29-1	-	few	TGCAGCGTTGATGACCAAATTAGTGGCGGTGAGCAGTTCTTC	CSVDDQISGGEQFF
TRBJ1-5	TRBV6-5	-	many	TGTGCCAGCAAGCAGGGAGGGGGGAGCAATCAGCCCCAGCATTTT	CASKQGGGSNQPQHF
TRBJ2-7	TRBV12-3/TRBV12-4	-	few	TGTGCCAGCAGTTTATCGGGAAAGAGCTCCTACGAGCAGTACTTC	CASSLSGKSSYEQYF
TRBJ1-1	TRBV10-2	-	-	TGCGCCAGTACAGGGTTTGGCACTGAAGCTTTCTTT	CASTGFGTEAFF
TRBJ2-7	TRBV7-2	TRBD1	-	TGTGCCAGCAGCTTAGACCCGGGACAGGTCCCCTACGAGCAGTACTTC	CASSLDPGQVPYEQYF
TRBJ2-1	TRBV6-6	-	-	TGTGCCAGCACCCCTGGGAGTGAGCAGTTCTTC	CASTPGSEQFF
TRBJ2-5	TRBV3-1	-	-	TGTGCCAGCAGCCAAGCTGAAGAGACCCAGTACTTC	CASSQAEETQYF
TRBJ1-2	TRBV12-3/TRBV12-4	-	few	TGTGCCAGCAAAAACAATGAGGCCAACTATGGCTACACCTTC	CASKNNEANYGYTF
TRBJ2-1	TRBV7-3	-	many	TGTGCCAGCAGCTTAGGAGGGTCCTACAATGAGCAGTTCTTC	CASSLGGSYNEQFF
TRBJ1-5	TRBV6-1	-	-	TGTGCCAGCAGGGAACATGTGGATCAGCCCCAGCATTTT	CASREHVDQPQHF
TRBJ2-2	TRBV7-8	TRBD1	many	TGTGCCAGCAGCCGATCGGGACAGGGCGATTCGAACACCGGGGAGCTGTTTTTT	CASSRSGQGDSNTGELFF
TRBJ2-1	TRBV20-1	TRBD2	few	TGCAGTGCTAGATCACTAGCGGAAGCATACAATGAGCAGTTCTTC	CSARSLAEAYNEQFF
TRBJ1-1	TRBV30	-	many	TGTGCCTGGAGTGTAGGGGGGAACACTGAAGCTTTCTTT	CAWSVGGNTEAFF
TRBJ1-1	TRBV5-4	-	once	TGTGCCAGCAGCTTGGGGGGCAATGAAGCTTTCTTT	CASSLGGNEAFF
TRBJ2-7	TRBV7-9	-	few	TGTGCCAGCAGCTTAATCAGGGGAGGTTACGAGCAGTACTTC	CASSLIRGGYEQYF
TRBJ2-4	TRBV7-9	-	few	TGTGCCAGCAGCTTTCTCAGGGAATCCAAAAACATTCAGTACTTC	CASSFLRESKNIQYF
TRBJ1-2	TRBV9	-	few	TGTGCCAGCAGCGTGGGGTCAGCCTCTAACTATGGCTACACCTTC	CASSVGSASNYGYTF
TRBJ1-3	TRBV5-1	TRBD1	few	TGCGCCAGCAGCTTGGCCGGGACAGACTCTGGAAACACCATATATTTT	CASSLAGTDSGNTIYF
TRBJ2-1	TRBV20-1	TRBD2	many	TGCAGTGTGAGATCGACAAGCGGGAGGGACTACAATGAGCAGTTCTTC	CSVRSTSGRDYNEQFF
TRBJ1-1	TRBV29-1	-	many	TGCAGCGGTGGACAGACCGTCCCCACTGAAGCTTTCTTT	CSGGQTVPTEAFF
TRBJ2-7	TRBV28	TRBD1	few	TGTGCCAGCAGGTGGGGACAGCTAGGAGACGAGCAGTACTTC	CASRWGQLGDEQYF
TRBJ1-5	TRBV15	TRBD1	-	TGTGCCACCAGCAGAGACCGATGGACAGGCCTAGCGGGTCAGCCCCAGCATTTT	CATSRDRWTGLAGQPQHF
TRBJ1-5	TRBV9	-	few	TGTGCCAGCAGCGTAGGCGTGGCGGGCAATCAGCCCCAGCATTTT	CASSVGVAGNQPQHF
TRBJ1-4	TRBV19	-	many	TGTGCCAGTAGCAAGAACGACGCCTTCAAAGCCGAAAAACTGTTTTTT	CASSKNDAFKAEKLFF
TRBJ2-3	TRBV7-9	TRBD2	many	TGTGCCAGCAGCTTTAGCGGGGACGGCCCCACAGATACGCAGTATTTT	CASSFSGDGPTDTQYF
TRBJ1-1	TRBV12-3/TRBV12-4	-	-	TGTGCCAGCAGGCCCGGACAGCTAAACACTGAAGCTTTCTTT	CASRPGQLNTEAFF
TRBJ2-7	TRBV16	-	many	TGTGCCAGCAGCCCCGACTGGGCCCACGAGCAGTACTTC	CASSPDWAHEQYF
TRBJ2-2	TRBV14	-	-	TGTGCCAGCAGCCAAGATATCGGCACCGGGGAGCTGTTTTTT	CASSQDIGTGELFF
TRBJ1-1	TRBV30	-	many	TGTGCCTGGAGTTTGATGAACACTGAAGCTTTCTTT	CAWSLMNTEAFF
TRBJ2-7	TRBV12-2	-	-	TGTGCAAGTCGCTGCATACCGCGACAGGGCAGAAACGAGCAGTACTTC	CASRCIPRQGRNEQYF
TRBJ2-1	TRBV7-3	-	many	TGTGCCAGCAGCACATCCGGGACTCTCCTCTACAATGAGCAGTTCTTC	CASSTSGTLLYNEQFF
TRBJ1-3	TRBV14	-	-	TGTGCCAGCAGCCAAGAAGGACAGACCTTCTCTGGAAACACCATATATTTT	CASSQEGQTFSGNTIYF
TRBJ2-5	TRBV29-1	-	few	TGCAGCGTTGAAGGAACGGATCAAGAGACCCAGTACTTC	CSVEGTDQETQYF
TRBJ2-1	TRBV7-6	TRBD1	few	TGTGCCAGCAGCTTGAAGGGGGCGTCCTACAATGAGCAGTTCTTC	CASSLKGASYNEQFF